This T cell receptor beta chain was captured by sequencing in a study of blood T cells in healthy people across ages. Whole-study results and caveats: TCR beta diversity was tightly associated with the proportion of naive T cells.

A remark on this clonotype: Its antigen is currently unknown.

A J-beta primer mix and a sample-barcoded 5' primer were used in a second PCR of roughly 6 to 11 cycles. One entry per CDR3 protein, called by TCRdb with MiXCR from the 5' RACE reads. The table lists roughly 500,000 distinct CDR3 sequences, around 24% of them singletons. The same data also went into a second study, on T cells of mothers and their children. Per that study: All extracted RNA went into cDNA synthesis, around 1.6 ug per 15 ul. There was no detection of any persistent microchimeric T cell clones.

The TCR comes from a boy aged 5 to 17 in good health. The material sequenced was blood.

The CDR3 loop reads CASSGGTAHHEQYF. The CDR3, as DNA: TGTGCCAGCAGTGGTGGGACTGCGCACCACGAGCAGTACTTC. This rearrangement joins TRBV12-3 or TRBV12-4 to TRBJ2-7; tentatively, D is TRBD2 (6 bases). Deletions cut 5 bases from V and 5 bases from J, with 16 bases between. There are 14 residues in the CDR3.